The rows below give T cell receptor beta chains drawn from one sample of a study of response to subunit inactivated influenza vaccine. MiXCR was run by TCRdb on the RT-PCR reads, yielding one entry per CDR3 protein. The table has about 700,000 distinct CDR3 sequences, 14% seen once. Sequences were derived from PBMCs from blood, sampled around two weeks before vaccination. The source is a man aged 50-59 years who received an inactivated influenza vaccine. The CDR3 runs from the conserved cysteine through the conserved F or W. Each record gives: J gene, D gene, clone size, V gene, CDR3 length, CDR3 DNA, CDR3 protein. The D gene is left open where the match is weak. Only part of the rows carry a size: once, few, many, or a class if the clone is expanded.

j_call: TRBJ2-5
d_call: TRBD2
clone_size: once
v_call: TRBV6-2/TRBV6-3
cdr3_length: 15
cdr3_nt: TGTGCCAGCAGTTACGTGGCGGGAGGAGTGGAGACCCAGTACTTC
cdr3_aa: CASSYVAGGVETQYF

j_call: TRBJ2-4
d_call: TRBD2
clone_size: NA
v_call: TRBV7-2
cdr3_length: 15
cdr3_nt: TGTGCCAGCAGGCCTAGCGGGAGTGTGACAAACATTCAGTACTTC
cdr3_aa: CASRPSGSVTNIQYF

j_call: TRBJ1-1
d_call: NA
clone_size: few
v_call: TRBV15
cdr3_length: 14
cdr3_nt: TGTGCCACCAGCAGTCGACAGATTTTAACTGAAGCTTTCTTT
cdr3_aa: CATSSRQILTEAFF

j_call: TRBJ2-1
d_call: NA
clone_size: NA
v_call: TRBV12-3/TRBV12-4
cdr3_length: 14
cdr3_nt: TGTGCCAGCAGTGATTGGCGGACCTACAATGAGCAGTTCTTC
cdr3_aa: CASSDWRTYNEQFF

j_call: TRBJ1-5
d_call: NA
clone_size: few
v_call: TRBV12-3/TRBV12-4
cdr3_length: 13
cdr3_nt: TGTGCCAGCAGTCAGGGCAGTTTAAAGCCCCAGCATTTT
cdr3_aa: CASSQGSLKPQHF

j_call: TRBJ2-2
d_call: TRBD2
clone_size: NA
v_call: TRBV11-2
cdr3_length: 18
cdr3_nt: TGTGCCAGCAGCTCGATCGGTCGACTAGCGGGGGGGACCGGGGAGCTGTTTTTT
cdr3_aa: CASSSIGRLAGGTGELFF

j_call: TRBJ2-5
d_call: NA
clone_size: many
v_call: TRBV7-2
cdr3_length: 13
cdr3_nt: TGTGCCAGCAGCCTAAGCCCCGCCGAGACCCAGTACTTC
cdr3_aa: CASSLSPAETQYF

j_call: TRBJ2-7
d_call: TRBD1
clone_size: NA
v_call: TRBV7-9
cdr3_length: 13
cdr3_nt: TGTGCCAGCAGCTCGCTGACAGGGGCCGAGCAGTACTTC
cdr3_aa: CASSSLTGAEQYF

j_call: TRBJ2-7
d_call: NA
clone_size: many
v_call: TRBV15
cdr3_length: 15
cdr3_nt: TGTGCCACCAGCAGAGAGGCTAGCGCAACCTACGAGCAGTACTTC
cdr3_aa: CATSREASATYEQYF

j_call: TRBJ1-5
d_call: NA
clone_size: NA
v_call: TRBV30
cdr3_length: 15
cdr3_nt: TGTGCCTGGTCAGGCGGCGGGACCTCGAGAGAGCCCCAGCATTTT
cdr3_aa: CAWSGGGTSREPQHF

j_call: TRBJ2-7
d_call: TRBD1
clone_size: NA
v_call: TRBV3-1
cdr3_length: 15
cdr3_nt: TGTGCCAGCAGCCAAACCGGGACAGGTGTAGCCGAGCAGTACTTC
cdr3_aa: CASSQTGTGVAEQYF

j_call: TRBJ1-1
d_call: NA
clone_size: few
v_call: TRBV12-3/TRBV12-4
cdr3_length: 15
cdr3_nt: TGTGCCAGCAGCCGAAGACAGACACAGAACACTGAAGCTTTCTTT
cdr3_aa: CASSRRQTQNTEAFF

j_call: TRBJ1-6
d_call: NA
clone_size: NA
v_call: TRBV27
cdr3_length: 16
cdr3_nt: TGTGCCAGCAGGATAAACAGGAGCTCCTATAATTCACCCCTCCACTTT
cdr3_aa: CASRINRSSYNSPLHF

j_call: TRBJ1-1
d_call: TRBD1
clone_size: NA
v_call: TRBV12-3/TRBV12-4
cdr3_length: 15
cdr3_nt: TGTGCCAGCAGTGCACACAGGGGGCTCGACACTGAAGCTTTCTTT
cdr3_aa: CASSAHRGLDTEAFF

j_call: TRBJ2-7
d_call: TRBD1
clone_size: few
v_call: TRBV6-2/TRBV6-3
cdr3_length: 14
cdr3_nt: TGTGCCAGCAGAAAGGGACAGGGGTCCTACGAGCAGTACTTC
cdr3_aa: CASRKGQGSYEQYF

j_call: TRBJ2-1
d_call: TRBD1
clone_size: NA
v_call: TRBV7-8
cdr3_length: 16
cdr3_nt: TGTGCCAGCAGCGCAACAGGGGGCGGCCTTTTCGATGAGCAGTTCTTC
cdr3_aa: CASSATGGGLFDEQFF

j_call: TRBJ2-1
d_call: NA
clone_size: NA
v_call: TRBV2
cdr3_length: 16
cdr3_nt: TGTGCCAGCAGTGAGGTGACCTCGAGCTCCTACAATGAGCAGTTCTTC
cdr3_aa: CASSEVTSSSYNEQFF

j_call: TRBJ2-1
d_call: TRBD1
clone_size: few
v_call: TRBV6-2/TRBV6-3
cdr3_length: 12
cdr3_nt: TGTGCCAGCAGTTACTGGGGGACAGAGCTGTTCTTC
cdr3_aa: CASSYWGTELFF

j_call: TRBJ2-1
d_call: TRBD2
clone_size: few
v_call: TRBV10-3
cdr3_length: 15
cdr3_nt: TGTGCCATCAGGGAAGGGACTAGCGTACTCAATGAGCAGTTCTTC
cdr3_aa: CAIREGTSVLNEQFF

j_call: TRBJ2-4
d_call: NA
clone_size: NA
v_call: TRBV12-3/TRBV12-4
cdr3_length: 14
cdr3_nt: TGTGCCAGCAGTCGCGGGACAGTTGCCATCATTCAGTACTTC
cdr3_aa: CASSRGTVAIIQYF

j_call: TRBJ1-1
d_call: NA
clone_size: few
v_call: TRBV12-3/TRBV12-4
cdr3_length: 15
cdr3_nt: TGTGCCAGCAGTCCCACAGGGAGGCATGGCACTGAAGCTTTCTTT
cdr3_aa: CASSPTGRHGTEAFF

j_call: TRBJ2-1
d_call: TRBD2
clone_size: few
v_call: TRBV14
cdr3_length: 15
cdr3_nt: TGTGCCAGTGGCGGAGCGGGAGGCATCTACAATGAGCAGTTCTTC
cdr3_aa: CASGGAGGIYNEQFF